This T cell receptor beta chain was recorded in a study of T cells after yellow fever vaccination. Study-wide context: Fractions low in cell number were prepared with SMART-Seq v4 Ultra Low Input. Study-wide results and limits: Reappearance after the booster was observed for most primary-vaccination clones (96% CD4, over 75% CD8).

This clonotype occurred many times. The antigen remains unidentified. Germline V gives CDR1 KGHSH, CDR2 LQKENI. V was clipped by 0 bases and J by 7 bases; unmatched bases: 8. The CDR3 consists of 16 residues. 5'RACE template switching produced TCR cDNA carrying a universal primer site and UMIs. TCRdb redid the calling of the 5' RACE reads with MiXCR, one entry per CDR3 protein. The data show about 69,000 distinct CDR3 sequences, 4.5% to 7.5% seen once. The sequence came from a man aged 18 to 29 who received the YFV17D yellow fever vaccine. This chain links TRBV18 with TRBJ2-1; TRBD2 agrees at 8 bases. Sequences were derived from CD4+ T cells sorted from PBMCs, sampled roughly 15 days after the first yellow fever vaccination. CDR3 sequence: CASSPPLAGGKNEQFF. In nucleotides, the CDR3 is TGTGCCAGCTCACCACCGTTGGCGGGGGGAAAAAATGAGCAGTTCTTC.